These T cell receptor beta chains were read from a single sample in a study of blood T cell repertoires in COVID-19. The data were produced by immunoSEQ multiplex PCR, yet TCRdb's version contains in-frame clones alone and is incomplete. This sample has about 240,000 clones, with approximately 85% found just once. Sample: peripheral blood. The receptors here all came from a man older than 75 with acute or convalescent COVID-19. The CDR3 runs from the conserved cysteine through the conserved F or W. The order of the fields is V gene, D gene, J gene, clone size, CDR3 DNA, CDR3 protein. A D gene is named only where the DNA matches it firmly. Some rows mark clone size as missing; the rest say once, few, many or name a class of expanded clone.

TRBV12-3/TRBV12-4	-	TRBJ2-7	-	TGTGCCAGCTCCTGGGGGGGGGCCGGGGAGCAGTACTTC	CASSWGGAGEQYF
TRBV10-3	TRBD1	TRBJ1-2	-	TGTGCCATCAGGACGACAGGGAATGGCTACACCTTC	CAIRTTGNGYTF
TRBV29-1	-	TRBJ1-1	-	TGCAGCGTTGAAGCAAGGGGCGGCTACACTGAAGCTTTCTTT	CSVEARGGYTEAFF
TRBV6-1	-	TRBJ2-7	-	TGTGCCAGCAGTGAGGGGACTTTAGCCTACGAGCAGTACTTC	CASSEGTLAYEQYF
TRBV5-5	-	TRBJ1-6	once	TGTGCCAGCAGCTTGGAGGGGGACCCCGACCGTTCACCCCTCCACTTT	CASSLEGDPDRSPLHF
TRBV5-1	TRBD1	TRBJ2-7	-	TGCGCCAGCAGCTCCGGACAGGCGAGGGAGCAGTACTTC	CASSSGQAREQYF
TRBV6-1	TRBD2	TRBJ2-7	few	TGTGCCAGCAGTGAACGGGGGAGGGTCCCCTACGAGCAGTACTTC	CASSERGRVPYEQYF
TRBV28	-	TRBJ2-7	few	TGTGCCACGGGGATAACCTACGAGCAGTACTTC	CATGITYEQYF
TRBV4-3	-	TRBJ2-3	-	TGCGCCAGCAGCCAAGACCTCGGCACAGATACGCAGTATTTT	CASSQDLGTDTQYF
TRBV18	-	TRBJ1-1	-	TGTGCCAGCTCACCAACTCGAGATATGAACACTGAAGCTTTCTTT	CASSPTRDMNTEAFF
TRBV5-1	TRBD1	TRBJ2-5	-	TGCGCCAGCAGCCAGGGGGCAGTCCAAGAGACCCAGTACTTC	CASSQGAVQETQYF